Listed below are T cell receptor beta chains from one sample, sequenced in a study of PD-1 blockade in mismatch repair-deficient tumors. The assay was immunoSEQ multiplex PCR, and TCRdb's table has in-frame clones only and misses some. The sample includes tens of thousands of clones, approximately 78% of them seen just once. The sample was peripheral blood, taken 44 weeks after starting pembrolizumab. The receptors come from an adult with mismatch repair-deficient cancer. The CDR3 runs from the conserved cysteine through the conserved F or W. D genes are given only for firm matches. Size values are once, few and many counts, or a class for expanded clones, and some rows have none.

TRBJ2-2	TRBV7-2	-	TRBD1	TGTGCCAGCAGCCCAGCCGGACAGGGGGCGTTCGCCGGGGAGCTGTTTTTT	CASSPAGQGAFAGELFF
TRBJ1-1	TRBV9	-	-	TGTGCCAGCAGCGTAGCACAGAACACTGAAGCTTTCTTT	CASSVAQNTEAFF
TRBJ2-5	TRBV11-3	-	-	TGTGCCAGCAGCTTAGATCTTTTTTGGGAGTTTGGGGAGACCCAGTACTTC	CASSLDLFWEFGETQYF
TRBJ2-7	TRBV7-8	-	TRBD2	TGTGCCAGCAGCTCGTGGACTAGCGGCTCCTACGAGCAGTACTTC	CASSSWTSGSYEQYF
TRBJ2-3	TRBV5-1	-	TRBD1	TGCGCCAGCAGCTTACAGGGGATTAGCACAGATACGCAGTATTTT	CASSLQGISTDTQYF
TRBJ1-5	TRBV7-2	-	-	TGTGCCAGCAGCTTAGGTTATTCCGGCAATCAGCCCCAGCATTTT	CASSLGYSGNQPQHF
TRBJ1-2	TRBV7-8	few	-	TGTGCCAGCAGCTTAGATCGTTTCTATGGCTACACCTTC	CASSLDRFYGYTF
TRBJ2-7	TRBV5-1	once	TRBD2	TGCGCCAGCAGCTGGACTAGCGGGAGAGAAATCGACGAGCAGTACTTC	CASSWTSGREIDEQYF
TRBJ2-1	TRBV19	once	-	TGTGCCAGTACCCAGAGGGCCGTGGATTACAATGAGCAGTTCTTC	CASTQRAVDYNEQFF
TRBJ2-6	TRBV7-2	-	-	TGTGCCAGCAGCCCCAAGGGGGGGGATCTCTCTGGGGCCAACGTCCTGACTTTC	CASSPKGGDLSGANVLTF
TRBJ1-2	TRBV11-2	-	-	TGTGCCAGCAGCTTAGATCCGCGGTATGGCTACACCTTC	CASSLDPRYGYTF
TRBJ2-7	TRBV9	-	TRBD2	TGTGCCAGCAGCCCCCGTATAGCGGGAGCCTACGAGCAGTACTTC	CASSPRIAGAYEQYF
TRBJ2-5	TRBV16	-	-	TGTGCCAGCGGGCGAACCGGGACCCAAGAGACCCAGTACTTC	CASGRTGTQETQYF
TRBJ1-1	TRBV5-1	-	-	TGCGCCAGCAGCTTGGCTGGGCAGAACACTGAAGCTTTCTTT	CASSLAGQNTEAFF
TRBJ2-1	TRBV5-8	-	TRBD1	TGTGCCAGCAGCTTGGGACAGGGGGCATACAATGAGCAGTTCTTC	CASSLGQGAYNEQFF
TRBJ2-7	TRBV4-1	-	-	TGCGCCAGCAGCCAAGATCCGGTCCTGGGTATCTACGAGCAGTACTTC	CASSQDPVLGIYEQYF
TRBJ2-5	TRBV9	-	TRBD2	TGTGCCAGCAGCCAGACTAGCGGGCGGGAGACCCAGTACTTC	CASSQTSGRETQYF
TRBJ1-1	TRBV7-9	-	-	TGTGCCAGCAGCTTAGGTTATGGGACTGAAGCTTTCTTT	CASSLGYGTEAFF
TRBJ2-7	TRBV27	-	-	TGTGCCAGCAGTTTAAGGCCTAACTGGCACGAGCAGTACTTC	CASSLRPNWHEQYF
TRBJ1-2	TRBV7-2	-	-	TGTGCCAGCAGCTTTTCTCCAGGGGCTAGCTATGGCTACACCTTC	CASSFSPGASYGYTF
TRBJ2-1	TRBV5-4	-	TRBD2	TGTGCCAGCAGCCTAAAGCGGGAGCGGGCTGAGCAGTTCTTC	CASSLKRERAEQFF
TRBJ2-1	TRBV7-2	-	-	TGTGCCAGCAGCGGAAGGTCGGGGAATGAGCAGTTCTTC	CASSGRSGNEQFF
TRBJ1-5	TRBV2	-	-	TGTGCCAGCAGTGAAGAAGGGGTGAGCAATCAGCCCCAGCATTTT	CASSEEGVSNQPQHF
TRBJ2-7	TRBV5-4	-	TRBD1	TGTGCCAGCAGCAAACAGGGGTCCCTAGGTTACGAGCAGTACTTC	CASSKQGSLGYEQYF
TRBJ1-4	TRBV6-6	-	-	TGTGCCAGCAGTTACCGGCCGGCTTCTAATGAAAAACTGTTTTTT	CASSYRPASNEKLFF
TRBJ2-7	TRBV19	-	-	TGTGCCAGTACCGCCGTGGGCAGGGACTCCTACGAGCAGTACTTC	CASTAVGRDSYEQYF
TRBJ2-3	TRBV27	-	-	TGTGCCAGCAGTTTATCGTTGGCAGCGGTAGTCACAGATACGCAGTATTTT	CASSLSLAAVVTDTQYF
TRBJ1-1	TRBV7-9	few	-	TGTGCCAGCAGCGGACCCCTGGGGGGGATGAACACTGAAGCTTTCTTT	CASSGPLGGMNTEAFF
TRBJ1-2	TRBV28	-	-	TGTGCCAGCAGTTTTTTCCGGGACGTAAAAGGCTACACCTTC	CASSFFRDVKGYTF
TRBJ1-5	TRBV7-2	few	TRBD1	TGTGCCAGCAGCAGCCGGGACAGGAACAATCAGCCCCAGCATTTT	CASSSRDRNNQPQHF
TRBJ2-2	TRBV4-2	-	TRBD2	TGTGCCAGCAGCCCCGGGTTAGCGGGAGCTCATTATGGCGGGGAGCTGTTTTTT	CASSPGLAGAHYGGELFF
TRBJ2-3	TRBV27	-	-	TGTGCCAGCAGGCATAGACCTAGGGACGGGACTAGCACAGATACGCAGTATTTT	CASRHRPRDGTSTDTQYF
TRBJ1-5	TRBV7-3	-	-	TGTGCCAGCAGCTTAACAGGGCTGAGCAATCAGCCCCAGCATTTT	CASSLTGLSNQPQHF
TRBJ2-3	TRBV5-6	-	-	TGTGCCAGCAGCCCCCAGATGAGGGGAACCACAGATACGCAGTATTTT	CASSPQMRGTTDTQYF
TRBJ1-1	TRBV29-1	-	-	TGCAGCGTTGAATCCGGGACCCTCACTGAAGCTTTCTTT	CSVESGTLTEAFF
TRBJ2-3	TRBV19	-	TRBD2	TGTGCCACGGGACTAGCGGGGGGCGGGGATACGCAGTATTTT	CATGLAGGGDTQYF
TRBJ2-1	TRBV7-8	-	-	TGTGCCAGCAGCCATGAGGCCAATGAGCAGTTCTTC	CASSHEANEQFF
TRBJ2-1	TRBV27	-	TRBD2	TGTGCCAGCAGTTCGGGACTAGTTAGCTACAATGAGCAGTTCTTC	CASSSGLVSYNEQFF
TRBJ2-5	TRBV19	-	TRBD2	TGTGCCAGTAGTATCTTTAGCGGGATGGAAGAGACCCAGTACTTC	CASSIFSGMEETQYF
TRBJ2-2	TRBV27	-	TRBD1	TGTGCCAGCAGTTCCTACCGCCCAGGGGGTGCCGGGGAGCTGTTTTTT	CASSSYRPGGAGELFF
TRBJ1-2	TRBV10-3	-	-	TGTGCCATCAGTGACAGGGACTCGGATGGCTACACCTTC	CAISDRDSDGYTF
TRBJ2-5	TRBV5-1	medium-sized	-	TGCGCCAGCAGCTTGGAGACGGAGACCCAGTACTTC	CASSLETETQYF
TRBJ2-1	TRBV4-1	-	TRBD1	TGCGCCAGCAGCCACGGGATGAGCAGGGGGCTTTACAATGAGCAGTTCTTC	CASSHGMSRGLYNEQFF
TRBJ1-2	TRBV27	-	TRBD1	TGTGCCAGCAGGCGCAGGGGGGGCACCTATGGCTACACCTTC	CASRRRGGTYGYTF
TRBJ2-3	TRBV5-1	-	-	TGCGCCAGCAGCAACACGGGAGGCACAGATACGCAGTATTTT	CASSNTGGTDTQYF
TRBJ2-7	TRBV5-6	medium-sized	TRBD2	TGTGCCAGCAGCAGCCTCCGACTAGCCTCCGAGCAGTACTTC	CASSSLRLASEQYF
TRBJ1-2	TRBV5-4	-	-	TGTGCCAGCAGCGGGGAGAGGAACTATGGCTACACCTTC	CASSGERNYGYTF
TRBJ2-7	TRBV13	-	-	TGTGCCAGCAGCTTAGGCCTGGTGGGACAACCCTACGAGCAGTACTTC	CASSLGLVGQPYEQYF
TRBJ1-5	TRBV6-5	once	-	TGTGCCAGCAGCCCCGGGTCCAACGTAGGTCAGCCCCAGCATTTT	CASSPGSNVGQPQHF
TRBJ2-1	TRBV2	-	-	TGTGCCAGCAAGGATCGGTCCCCACCTTTTTGGTTCTTC	CASKDRSPPFWFF
TRBJ1-4	TRBV2	-	TRBD1	TGTGCCAGCAGCGTACCAAGACAGGGGGCGGTCGAAAAACTGTTTTTT	CASSVPRQGAVEKLFF
TRBJ1-2	TRBV19	once	-	TGTGCCAGTAGTATGGGACGGACTAACTATGGCTACACCTTC	CASSMGRTNYGYTF
TRBJ2-6	TRBV28	-	TRBD1	TGTGCCAGCATAGGGGGCCCAGCTCTCTCTGGGGCCAACGTCCTGACTTTC	CASIGGPALSGANVLTF
TRBJ1-2	TRBV6-5	-	-	TGTGCCAGCAGCCCCCCCGCAGGGTTTAGCTATGGCTACACCTTC	CASSPPAGFSYGYTF
TRBJ2-1	TRBV12-5	-	TRBD2	TGTGCTAGTGTCCCGAGGGGACTAGCGGGATCAGGGGAGCAGTTCTTC	CASVPRGLAGSGEQFF
TRBJ2-7	TRBV7-2	-	-	TGTGCCAGCAGCTTAGTCGCGGGGAGCTCCTACGAGCAGTACTTC	CASSLVAGSSYEQYF
TRBJ2-7	TRBV25-1	-	TRBD2	TGTGCCAGCAGTGATGTCCTAGCGGGCCTCTACGAGCAGTACTTC	CASSDVLAGLYEQYF
TRBJ2-7	TRBV5-4	-	-	TGTGCCAGCAGCTTGGCCCCCCAACTCCTCGACGAGCAGTACTTC	CASSLAPQLLDEQYF